The next 16 T cell receptor beta chains were all read from a single sample in a study of regulatory T cells in long-lasting Graves disease. Time point denoted: newly diagnosed GD, antithyroid drugs for less than 3 months. PBMCs were the source of the RNA used for TCR sequencing. Assembly of TCR beta libraries relied on iRepertoire HTBI primers together with Arm-PCR of CDR3 regions. TCRdb reprocessed the multiplex PCR reads with MiXCR, giving one entry per CDR3 protein. The sample lists 350,000 to 500,000 distinct CDR3 sequences, less than 20% seen once, with about 25% in the top ten. This same sample was also taken into another study, of T cells in Graves' hyperthyroidism and ophthalmopathy.

Material: peripheral blood mononuclear cells (PBMCs), obtained at new diagnosis, from a patient treated with antithyroid drugs. The receptors shown here come from a woman aged 18-29 years with Graves disease.

The chain joins TRBV9 to TRBJ2-5, with D maybe TRBD2 (5 bases). This CDR3 contains 15 residues. V lost 0 bases and J 4 bases, leaving 13 bases between the germline ends. Germline CDR1 is SGDLS and CDR2 is YYNGEE. CDR3 in DNA: TGTGCCAGCAGCGTAGGGGGTCTGGCGGGAGAGACCCAGTACTTC. It is translated as CASSVGGLAGETQYF.

J is TRBJ1-3 and V is TRBV20-1, with D tentatively TRBD1 (5 bases). CDR1 and CDR2 from the germline V gene are DFQATT and SNEGSKA (reference sequence). The CDR3 is 15 residues long. V dropped 0 bases and J dropped 8 bases, with 17 bases sitting between them. The CDR3: CSARDTAWGFDTIYF. The CDR3 nucleotides read TGCAGTGCTAGAGATACGGCTTGGGGGTTCGACACCATATATTTT.

This chain uses TRBV6-1 with TRBJ2-2; D is possibly TRBD1 or TRBD2 (5 bases each). CDR3 length: 14 residues. CDR1 is MNHNS and CDR2 is SASEGT in the germline V gene. Trimming shortened V by 10 bases and J by 3 bases, and 15 bases separated the two germline ends. The CDR3 loop reads CATSGRTYTGELFF. Here the CDR3 DNA reads TGTGCCACCTCGGGGCGAACCTACACCGGGGAGCTGTTTTTT.

This clonotype has ten or more counts. This chain joins TRBV28 and TRBJ2-3; 8 bases are a match to TRBD1. CDR1 and CDR2 (germline): MDHEN, SYDVKM. V shed 4 bases and J 6 bases; nucleotides not matched to a gene: 9. CDR3 length: 15 amino acids. Written as DNA, the CDR3 is TGTGCCAGCAGTTCGCCAGGGGGCGCGGGGGATACGCAGTATTTT. This codes for CASSSPGGAGDTQYF.

The CDR3 reads CAWSPGHSSGANVLTF. CDR3 DNA: TGTGCCTGGAGTCCCGGACATTCCTCTGGGGCCAACGTCCTGACTTTC. The genes are TRBV30 and TRBJ2-6, with a tentative D call TRBD1 (5 bases). Trimming pared 2 bases from V and 0 bases from J, leaving 11 bases between. Per germline, CDR1 GTSNPN and CDR2 SVGIG (reference sequence). The CDR3 runs 16 residues.

This clonotype showed up many times. The rearrangement uses TRBV5-1 and TRBJ1-2; D perhaps matches TRBD1 (6 bases). V dropped 0 bases and J dropped 6 bases, with 15 bases sitting between them. Germline V gene sequence: CDR1 SGHRS, CDR2 YFSETQ. The length of the CDR3 is 15 residues. CDR3 residues: CASSLEYGSGDGYTF. In nucleotides, the CDR3 is TGCGCCAGCAGCTTGGAGTACGGTTCAGGGGATGGCTACACCTTC.

This clonotype occurred a few times. The CDR3 protein is CASSLRGNNQPQHF. The CDR3 DNA follows: TGTGCCAGCAGTTTAAGAGGGAACAATCAGCCCCAGCATTTT. The chain carries TRBV28 and TRBJ1-5; D call uncertain. The CDR3 loop spans 14 amino acids. The germline V gene has CDR1 MDHEN and CDR2 SYDVKM. V lost 2 bases to trimming and J lost 3 bases, with 8 bases between them. The full variable domain, with the rest looked up from reference TRBV28 and TRBJ1-5, is DVKVTQSSRYLVKRTGEKVFLECVQDMDHENMFWYRQDPGLGLRLIYFSYDVKMKEKGDIPEGYSVSREKKERFSLILESASTNQTSMYLCASSLRGNNQPQHFGDGTRLSIL.

This clonotype was seen a handful of times. The chain joins TRBV7-2 to TRBJ2-7; tentatively, D is TRBD2 (5 bases). The CDR3 loop spans 15 amino acids. V gave up 0 bases and J gave up 3 bases, with 12 bases separating them. The germline CDR1 and CDR2 sequences are SGHTA and FQGNSA. The CDR3 here is CASSLAPLAHYEQYF. CDR3 coding DNA: TGTGCCAGCAGCTTAGCCCCTTTAGCGCACTACGAGCAGTACTTC.

This chain connects TRBV7-9 to TRBJ2-3; the match to TRBD2 covers 8 bases. The junction had 14 bases not matched to a gene; V was cut back by 3 bases and J by 6 bases. This CDR3 is built from 17 residues. Germline lookup yields CDR1 SEHNR and CDR2 FQNEAQ (reference sequence). The CDR3 nucleotides read TGTGCCAGCAGCTTTGGGTCCGAGGTAGCGGGAATGGATACGCAGTATTTT. Amino acid sequence: CASSFGSEVAGMDTQYF.

This chain links TRBV20-1 with TRBJ2-2, with TRBD2 as a possible D gene (5 bases). The ends were cut back, 4 bases at V and 3 bases at J, with 9 bases in the middle. Germline CDR1 DFQATT, CDR2 SNEGSKA (reference sequence). This CDR3 has 13 residues. CDR3 residues: CSATYGDTGELFF. CDR3 in DNA: TGCAGTGCTACGTACGGGGACACCGGGGAGCTGTTTTTT.

This clonotype was recorded at least ten times. CDR3 DNA sequence: TGTGCCAGCAGCTTTGAACTGAGCTCCTACAATGAGCAGTTCTTC. The encoded protein is CASSFELSSYNEQFF. The chain employs TRBV7-2 and TRBJ2-1; D uncertain. CDR1 and CDR2 (germline): SGHTA, FQGNSA. CDR3 size: 15 residues. V gave up 3 bases and J gave up 0 bases, with 9 bases separating them. Variable domain in full (rest from reference TRBV7-2 and TRBJ2-1): GAGVSQSPSNKVTEKGKDVELRCDPISGHTALYWYRQSLGQGLEFLIYFQGNSAPDKSGLPSDRFSAERTGGSVSTLTIQRTQQEDSAVYLCASSFELSSYNEQFFGPGTRLTVL.

This clonotype was counted ten times or more. The chain recombines TRBV20-1 with TRBJ1-1; tentatively, D is TRBD1 (5 bases). Germline CDR1 is DFQATT and CDR2 is SNEGSKA (reference sequence). V shed 7 bases and J shed 1 base, with 13 bases lying between them. This CDR3 spans 13 amino acids. Here the CDR3 DNA reads TGCAGTGTCCTTAGGGGAGAGAACACTGAAGCTTTCTTT. Residues: CSVLRGENTEAFF.

Comments on this clonotype: A much larger clonotype is one base distant, so this may be a read error. The J gene is TRBJ2-7, the V gene TRBV30; 7 bases fit TRBD1. The CDR3 sequence is 13 residues long. The junction had 10 bases not matched to a gene; V was cut back by 4 bases and J by 7 bases. Germline CDR1 is GTSNPN and CDR2 is SVGIG (reference sequence). For the CDR3, the DNA is TGTGCCTGGACGGACAGGCGTCACAATGAGCAGTACTTC. Its protein product is CAWTDRRHNEQYF. Full variable domain (outside the CDR3, taken from reference TRBV30 and TRBJ2-7): SQTIHQWPATLVQPVGSPLSLECTVEGTSNPNLYWYRQAAGRGLQLLFYSVGIGQISSEVPQNLSASRPQDRQFILSSKKLLLSDSGFYLCAWTDRRHNEQYFGPGTRLTVT.

This clonotype was detected ten times or more. The chain combines TRBV12-3 or TRBV12-4 with TRBJ2-3; 8 bases are a match to TRBD1. With 5 bases clipped from V and 4 bases from J, the junction kept 2 bases outside the gene matches. The CDR3 is 13 residues long. The CDR3, as DNA: TGTGCCAGCAGTCACAGGGGGTCAGATACGCAGTATTTT. Residues: CASSHRGSDTQYF.

This clonotype showed up many times. J is TRBJ2-7 and V is TRBV12-3 or TRBV12-4, with 10 bases fitting TRBD2. V shed 2 bases, J shed 6 bases, and the junction held 13 bases outside the gene matches. The CDR3 has 17 residues. The CDR3 sequence: CASSLTAGGPGSLEQYF. The DNA for the CDR3 is TGTGCCAGCAGTTTAACAGCGGGAGGGCCAGGGTCTCTCGAGCAGTACTTC.

The rearrangement uses TRBV9 and TRBJ2-3; D not resolved. V lost 3 bases and J 10 bases, leaving 15 bases between the germline ends. CDR1 is SGDLS and CDR2 is YYNGEE in the germline V gene. CDR3 length equals 13 residues. The chain's CDR3 is CASSAYGVPPQYF. CDR3 sequence (DNA): TGTGCCAGCAGCGCATATGGGGTTCCACCGCAGTATTTT.